This is a list of T cell receptor beta chains from one sample in a study of blood T cell repertoires in COVID-19. Here immunoSEQ multiplex PCR was the method, and the copy in TCRdb shows in-frame clones only, minus some. The sample contains a few hundred thousand clones, 88% of which appear only once. The sequenced sample was peripheral blood. Receptors were obtained from a woman in her thirties with acute or convalescent COVID-19. Both conserved end residues are part of each CDR3. Fields, in order: D gene, V gene, CDR3 length, J gene, clone size, CDR3 DNA, CDR3 protein. D genes are given only for firm matches. The size of a clone is reported for some rows only, either as once, few or many, or as a class for expanded clones.

D: NA
V: TRBV29-1
length: 13
J: TRBJ1-2
size: NA
DNA: TGCAGCGCTGGACACTCAGGGGTTGATGGCTACACCTTC
CDR3: CSAGHSGVDGYTF

D: NA
V: TRBV3-1/TRBV3-2
length: 19
J: TRBJ1-4
size: NA
DNA: TGTGCCAGCAGCCAAGGGGGGGACCTCTTAGGTGAAACTAATGAAAAACTGTTTTTT
CDR3: CASSQGGDLLGETNEKLFF

D: NA
V: TRBV29-1
length: 14
J: TRBJ2-3
size: once
DNA: TGCAGCGGGATAGGGGGGGTAGGCACAGATACGCAGTATTTT
CDR3: CSGIGGVGTDTQYF

D: NA
V: TRBV19
length: 15
J: TRBJ1-5
size: NA
DNA: TGTGCCAGTAGTATAGATATAGGGGGCAATCAGCCCCAGCATTTT
CDR3: CASSIDIGGNQPQHF

D: NA
V: TRBV29-1
length: 14
J: TRBJ2-1
size: few
DNA: TGCAGCGTTAGTAGCCGAAGCTCCTACAATGAGCAGTTCTTC
CDR3: CSVSSRSSYNEQFF

D: TRBD1
V: TRBV4-3
length: 14
J: TRBJ1-1
size: NA
DNA: TGCGCCAGCAGCTCCGACAGGGTTGGGACTGAAGCTTTCTTT
CDR3: CASSSDRVGTEAFF

D: TRBD1
V: TRBV7-2
length: 16
J: TRBJ2-7
size: once
DNA: TGTGCCAGCAGCTTAGGAGTGATAGGGACAGATCGGAGGCAGTACTTC
CDR3: CASSLGVIGTDRRQYF

D: NA
V: TRBV27
length: 14
J: TRBJ2-7
size: NA
DNA: TGTGCCAGCAGTTCCTACAGGGACCGGGGCGAGCAGTACTTC
CDR3: CASSSYRDRGEQYF

D: TRBD1
V: TRBV12-3/TRBV12-4
length: 13
J: TRBJ1-4
size: NA
DNA: TGTGCCAGCAGCCGGGACAGGGGGGAAAAACTGTTTTTT
CDR3: CASSRDRGEKLFF

D: TRBD2
V: TRBV5-1
length: 14
J: TRBJ2-7
size: NA
DNA: TGCGCCAGCAGCAACCGGACTAGCGGTTCCGAGCAGTACTTC
CDR3: CASSNRTSGSEQYF

D: NA
V: TRBV18
length: 15
J: TRBJ2-5
size: NA
DNA: TGTGCCAGCTCACCCACTGTAGCGTCGGGGGAGACCCAGTACTTC
CDR3: CASSPTVASGETQYF

D: TRBD2
V: TRBV7-2
length: 14
J: TRBJ2-2
size: NA
DNA: TGTGCCAGCAAACCGGGACTAGCCACCGGGGAGCTGTTTTTT
CDR3: CASKPGLATGELFF

D: TRBD1
V: TRBV6-4
length: 15
J: TRBJ1-2
size: once
DNA: TGTGCCAGCAGTCCAGGGGGTGCAAATAACTATGGCTACACCTTC
CDR3: CASSPGGANNYGYTF

D: TRBD1
V: TRBV7-2
length: 14
J: TRBJ1-1
size: NA
DNA: TGTGCCAGCAGCCCGGGACAGGCGAACACTGAAGCTTTCTTT
CDR3: CASSPGQANTEAFF

D: NA
V: TRBV30
length: 16
J: TRBJ2-1
size: NA
DNA: TGTGCCTGGAGTGTACGATTGTCCCAGGGATGGGTTGAGCAGTTCTTC
CDR3: CAWSVRLSQGWVEQFF

D: TRBD2
V: TRBV9
length: 15
J: TRBJ2-7
size: NA
DNA: TGTGCCAGCAGCCCGGGACTAGCGGACCCCTACGAGCAGTACTTC
CDR3: CASSPGLADPYEQYF

D: NA
V: TRBV7-8
length: 12
J: TRBJ2-5
size: NA
DNA: TGTGCCAGCAGCTATCCACAAGAGACCCAGTACTTC
CDR3: CASSYPQETQYF

D: TRBD2
V: TRBV7-2
length: 17
J: TRBJ2-1
size: NA
DNA: TGTGCCAGCAGCTTAAGGGGGGTCGGGAGGGCCCGGAATGAGCAGTTCTTC
CDR3: CASSLRGVGRARNEQFF

D: NA
V: TRBV24-1
length: 14
J: TRBJ2-3
size: once
DNA: TGTGCCACCAGTGATGGGGGGTACACAGATACGCAGTATTTT
CDR3: CATSDGGYTDTQYF

D: TRBD2
V: TRBV4-3
length: 16
J: TRBJ2-2
size: NA
DNA: TGCGCCAGCAGCCAGTTACTAGCGGGAGGCACCGGGGAGCTGTTTTTT
CDR3: CASSQLLAGGTGELFF

D: TRBD2
V: TRBV3-1/TRBV3-2
length: 18
J: TRBJ2-5
size: NA
DNA: TGTGCCAGCAGCCCTGGGACTAGCGGGAGCGCCGGAGAGGAGACCCAGTACTTC
CDR3: CASSPGTSGSAGEETQYF

D: TRBD2
V: TRBV6-1
length: 15
J: TRBJ2-5
size: NA
DNA: TGTGCCAGCAGTGATGTCAGCGGGGGGCTAGAGACCCAGTACTTC
CDR3: CASSDVSGGLETQYF

D: TRBD1
V: TRBV29-1
length: 14
J: TRBJ1-1
size: NA
DNA: TGCAGCGTCTACCGGACAGGGGGCTACACTGAAGCTTTCTTT
CDR3: CSVYRTGGYTEAFF

D: NA
V: TRBV5-6
length: 16
J: TRBJ1-2
size: NA
DNA: TGTGCCAGCAGCTTGGTTGGATCCCCCAGCGGCTATGGCTACACCTTC
CDR3: CASSLVGSPSGYGYTF

D: NA
V: TRBV14
length: 16
J: TRBJ1-4
size: NA
DNA: TGTGCCAGCAGCCAGGGGACATTTGCAACTAATGAAAAACTGTTTTTT
CDR3: CASSQGTFATNEKLFF

D: NA
V: TRBV3-1/TRBV3-2
length: 15
J: TRBJ1-4
size: NA
DNA: TGTGCCAGCAGCCAAGACTGGGGGCGGGATGAAAAACTGTTTTTT
CDR3: CASSQDWGRDEKLFF